The 7 T cell receptor beta chains below were found in one sample sequenced in a study of blood T cell repertoires in COVID-19 (dated by TCRdb to the early 2020s). Library preparation was by the immunoSEQ multiplex PCR assay. TCRdb re-hosts the immuneACCESS table, in-frame sequences only. Its copies lack some clones; in the studies checked, an unresolved V gene accounts for under half of them, and the cause for the rest is not known. The sample table records 25,000 to 30,000 clones; roughly 90% of these occur just once. The leading ten clones occupy 8% to 9% of the sample. The source material was peripheral blood. The receptors stem from a man in his 70s with active or convalescent COVID-19.

V and J are TRBV7-9 and TRBJ2-5; D ambiguous. This CDR3 contains 14 residues. CDR1 SEHNR and CDR2 FQNEAQ come from the germline V gene (reference sequence). Trimming shortened V by 0 bases and J by 7 bases, and 12 bases separated the two germline ends. This chain's CDR3 is CASSLAASSGTQYF. CDR3 nucleotide sequence: TGTGCCAGCAGCTTAGCGGCTAGTTCTGGGACCCAGTACTTC.

This clone was recorded a few times. This chain connects TRBV27 to TRBJ1-6; 9 bases are a match to TRBD1. The ends lost 6 bases at V and 7 bases at J; junction bases unmatched: 10. The CDR3 loop spans 16 amino acids. Germline lookup yields CDR1 MNHEY and CDR2 SMNVEV (reference sequence). CDR3 region: CASSPGQGTGNSPLHF. Written as DNA, the CDR3 is TGTGCCAGCAGCCCGGGACAGGGAACTGGGAATTCACCCCTCCACTTT.

This sequence joins TRBV21-1 and TRBJ2-3; the D call TRBD1 from the table was never checked on the DNA. TRBV21-1 is noted as a pseudogene. This CDR3 has 15 residues. The CDR3 sequence is CASSKKGIFTDTQYF. The DNA for the CDR3 is TGTGCCAGCAGCAAGAAGGGGATATTCACAGATACGCAGTATTTT.

The rearrangement uses TRBV7-6 and TRBJ2-3, with TRBD2 matching over 7 bases. Germline assignment: CDR1 SGHVS and CDR2 FNYEAQ. The CDR3 has 16 amino acids. Trimming took 9 bases from V and 6 from J; bases not matched to a gene: 18. Here the CDR3 DNA reads TGTGCCAGTGCAGGTTGGGCGGGAGTTACCGGCGATACGCAGTATTTT. As protein: CASAGWAGVTGDTQYF.

V is TRBV6-5 and J is TRBJ1-1; D gene unclear. The CDR3 contains 14 residues. Per the germline V gene, CDR1 is MNHEY and CDR2 is SVGAGI. Trimming removed 0 bases from V and 1 base from J, with 6 bases in between. Here the CDR3 reads CASSYSGGNTEAFF. CDR3 bases: TGTGCCAGCAGTTACTCGGGAGGGAACACTGAAGCTTTCTTT.

The chain combines TRBV20-1 with TRBJ1-3; no firm D call. Germline V gene data show CDR1 as DFQATT and CDR2 as SNEGSKA (reference sequence). The V end lost 6 bases, the J end lost 4 bases, and 7 bases lay between the germline ends. This CDR3 contains 11 residues. This CDR3 is CSAPEGNTIYF. The CDR3, as DNA: TGCAGTGCACCGGAGGGAAACACCATATATTTT.

The chain is built from TRBV6-6 and TRBJ1-2; D is unresolved. The CDR3 is made up of 12 amino acids. The V end lost 8 bases, the J end lost 4 bases, and 11 bases lay between the germline ends. Germline V CDR1 and CDR2: MNHNY, SVGAGI (reference sequence). In DNA, the CDR3 is TGTGCCAGCCGGGAGCAGAGCTATGGCTACACCTTC. Its protein is CASREQSYGYTF.